These T cell receptor beta chains were read from a single sample in a study of PD-L1 blockade in urothelial cancer. The protocol was immunoSEQ multiplex PCR, while the TCRdb copy is restricted to in-frame clones and leaves out a portion. The sample holds around 38,000 clones, roughly 84% seen once. The sequencing here drew on PBMCs, taken around atezolizumab (anti-PD-L1) treatment. Receptors originate from a man in his 60s with urothelial cancer. Each CDR3 is given with its conserved first and last residue. D genes are given only for firm matches. A row's size may be missing; if present it is once, few, many or a size class.

J gene: TRBJ1-5; clone size: NA; V gene: TRBV7-2; D gene: NA; CDR3 protein: CASSLEGGGQPQHF; CDR3 DNA: TGTGCCAGCAGCTTAGAAGGGGGTGGTCAGCCCCAGCATTTT
J gene: TRBJ2-1; clone size: NA; V gene: TRBV14; D gene: TRBD2; CDR3 protein: CASSQPLAGDTYNEQFF; CDR3 DNA: TGTGCCAGCAGCCAACCTCTAGCGGGAGACACCTACAATGAGCAGTTCTTC
J gene: TRBJ1-1; clone size: NA; V gene: TRBV29-1; D gene: NA; CDR3 protein: CSVEGRADTEAFF; CDR3 DNA: TGCAGCGTTGAGGGCAGGGCGGACACTGAAGCTTTCTTT
J gene: TRBJ2-3; clone size: once; V gene: TRBV9; D gene: NA; CDR3 protein: CASSPQQTSTDTQYF; CDR3 DNA: TGTGCCAGCAGCCCTCAGCAGACTAGCACAGATACGCAGTATTTT
J gene: TRBJ2-4; clone size: NA; V gene: TRBV20-1; D gene: TRBD2; CDR3 protein: CSETSGNIQYF; CDR3 DNA: TGCAGTGAGACTAGCGGAAACATTCAGTACTTC
J gene: TRBJ2-3; clone size: NA; V gene: TRBV28; D gene: TRBD2; CDR3 protein: CASRGLAGGSPDTQYF; CDR3 DNA: TGTGCCAGCCGAGGACTAGCGGGAGGCTCGCCAGATACGCAGTATTTT
J gene: TRBJ2-5; clone size: NA; V gene: TRBV15; D gene: NA; CDR3 protein: CATSRERGIRETQYF; CDR3 DNA: TGTGCCACCAGCAGAGAACGAGGAATTCGGGAGACCCAGTACTTC
J gene: TRBJ2-7; clone size: NA; V gene: TRBV6-6; D gene: TRBD2; CDR3 protein: CASSYSISGQTYEQYF; CDR3 DNA: TGTGCCAGCAGTTATAGTATTAGCGGGCAGACCTACGAGCAGTACTTC
J gene: TRBJ2-7; clone size: NA; V gene: TRBV29-1; D gene: NA; CDR3 protein: CSVVQGTSYEQYF; CDR3 DNA: TGCAGCGTTGTCCAGGGAACCTCCTACGAGCAGTACTTC
J gene: TRBJ2-7; clone size: NA; V gene: TRBV19; D gene: NA; CDR3 protein: CASSIPRTVPYEQYF; CDR3 DNA: TGTGCCAGTAGTATCCCTAGGACAGTACCCTACGAGCAGTACTTC
J gene: TRBJ2-5; clone size: NA; V gene: TRBV4-2; D gene: NA; CDR3 protein: CASSQYVGAQETQYF; CDR3 DNA: TGTGCCAGCAGCCAATACGTAGGGGCACAAGAGACCCAGTACTTC
J gene: TRBJ2-5; clone size: few; V gene: TRBV11-2; D gene: TRBD1; CDR3 protein: CASSSGQGQETQYF; CDR3 DNA: TGTGCCAGCAGCTCCGGACAGGGCCAAGAGACCCAGTACTTC
J gene: TRBJ2-2; clone size: NA; V gene: TRBV5-4; D gene: TRBD2; CDR3 protein: CASSLVAGVGGELFF; CDR3 DNA: TGTGCCAGCAGCTTGGTAGCGGGAGTGGGCGGGGAGCTGTTTTTT
J gene: TRBJ1-2; clone size: NA; V gene: TRBV29-1; D gene: TRBD1; CDR3 protein: CSVTRGRGYTF; CDR3 DNA: TGCAGCGTTACCAGGGGGCGAGGCTACACCTTC
J gene: TRBJ2-4; clone size: NA; V gene: TRBV2; D gene: TRBD2; CDR3 protein: CASSDRRDSRGVNIQYF; CDR3 DNA: TGTGCCAGCAGTGATCGAAGAGACTCCCGGGGGGTAAACATTCAGTACTTC
J gene: TRBJ2-2; clone size: NA; V gene: TRBV7-3; D gene: NA; CDR3 protein: CASSRDLTNTGELFF; CDR3 DNA: TGTGCCAGCAGCCGCGACTTGACGAACACCGGGGAGCTGTTTTTT
J gene: TRBJ2-7; clone size: NA; V gene: TRBV7-2; D gene: TRBD2; CDR3 protein: CASSLASGTKLTYEQYF; CDR3 DNA: TGTGCCAGCAGCTTAGCGAGCGGGACTAAATTAACCTACGAGCAGTACTTC
J gene: TRBJ2-2; clone size: NA; V gene: TRBV10-3; D gene: NA; CDR3 protein: CAISDPGGTKNTGELFF; CDR3 DNA: TGTGCCATCAGTGACCCTGGGGGGACGAAGAACACCGGGGAGCTGTTTTTT
J gene: TRBJ2-1; clone size: NA; V gene: TRBV10-1; D gene: TRBD2; CDR3 protein: CASSLGLAEVRNEQFF; CDR3 DNA: TGCGCCAGCAGTCTGGGACTAGCGGAGGTTAGGAATGAGCAGTTCTTC
J gene: TRBJ1-1; clone size: NA; V gene: TRBV7-2; D gene: NA; CDR3 protein: CASSLIQGLNTEAFF; CDR3 DNA: TGTGCCAGCAGCTTAATCCAGGGGTTGAACACTGAAGCTTTCTTT
J gene: TRBJ2-3; clone size: few; V gene: TRBV5-1; D gene: TRBD2; CDR3 protein: CASSFSSGGTDTQYF; CDR3 DNA: TGCGCCAGCAGCTTTTCTAGCGGGGGCACAGATACGCAGTATTTT
J gene: TRBJ2-5; clone size: NA; V gene: TRBV5-4; D gene: TRBD1; CDR3 protein: CASTTGTGRQETQYF; CDR3 DNA: TGTGCCAGCACGACGGGGACAGGGCGTCAAGAGACCCAGTACTTC
J gene: TRBJ2-4; clone size: NA; V gene: TRBV5-1; D gene: TRBD1; CDR3 protein: CASSPEVGTGNIQYF; CDR3 DNA: TGCGCCAGCAGCCCGGAGGTCGGGACAGGGAACATTCAGTACTTC
J gene: TRBJ2-3; clone size: NA; V gene: TRBV7-9; D gene: TRBD2; CDR3 protein: CASSSTSGRTDTQYF; CDR3 DNA: TGTGCCAGCAGCTCGACTAGCGGGAGGACAGATACGCAGTATTTT
J gene: TRBJ2-7; clone size: NA; V gene: TRBV11-1; D gene: TRBD2; CDR3 protein: CASSRGESYEQYF; CDR3 DNA: TGTGCCAGCAGCCGGGGGGAGTCCTACGAGCAGTACTTC
J gene: TRBJ2-6; clone size: NA; V gene: TRBV10-3; D gene: NA; CDR3 protein: CAISSQPSSGANVLTF; CDR3 DNA: TGTGCCATCAGTAGTCAACCGAGCTCTGGGGCCAACGTCCTGACTTTC
J gene: TRBJ1-1; clone size: NA; V gene: TRBV11-2; D gene: NA; CDR3 protein: CASSLYRDPNTEAFF; CDR3 DNA: TGTGCCAGCAGCTTATATCGGGATCCGAACACTGAAGCTTTCTTT
J gene: TRBJ2-3; clone size: NA; V gene: TRBV18; D gene: TRBD1; CDR3 protein: CASSPGQVIDTQYF; CDR3 DNA: TGTGCCAGCTCACCGGGACAGGTGATAGATACGCAGTATTTT
J gene: TRBJ2-1; clone size: NA; V gene: TRBV19; D gene: TRBD1; CDR3 protein: CASTRTGWNEQFF; CDR3 DNA: TGTGCCAGTACCCGGACAGGTTGGAATGAGCAGTTCTTC
J gene: TRBJ2-1; clone size: NA; V gene: TRBV5-6; D gene: TRBD2; CDR3 protein: CASSLEERASGKVRNEQFF; CDR3 DNA: TGTGCCAGCAGCTTGGAGGAGCGAGCTAGCGGGAAGGTTAGGAATGAGCAGTTCTTC
J gene: TRBJ1-5; clone size: once; V gene: TRBV7-8; D gene: NA; CDR3 protein: CASSSPGQYNQPQHF; CDR3 DNA: TGTGCCAGCAGCTCGCCTGGACAGTACAATCAGCCCCAGCATTTT
J gene: TRBJ1-4; clone size: NA; V gene: TRBV2; D gene: NA; CDR3 protein: CASEPGGRSNEKLFF; CDR3 DNA: TGTGCCAGCGAACCCGGGGGGCGGTCTAATGAAAAACTGTTTTTT
J gene: TRBJ2-7; clone size: many; V gene: TRBV7-2; D gene: TRBD2; CDR3 protein: CASSLSGSEQYF; CDR3 DNA: TGTGCCAGCAGCTTGAGCGGGAGCGAGCAGTACTTC
J gene: TRBJ2-7; clone size: NA; V gene: TRBV27; D gene: NA; CDR3 protein: CASSPGTAGYEQYF; CDR3 DNA: TGTGCCAGCAGTCCCGGGACAGCGGGCTACGAGCAGTACTTC
J gene: TRBJ2-5; clone size: NA; V gene: TRBV9; D gene: NA; CDR3 protein: CASSVPSLSPETQYF; CDR3 DNA: TGTGCCAGCAGCGTACCCTCCCTAAGTCCAGAGACCCAGTACTTC
J gene: TRBJ2-1; clone size: NA; V gene: TRBV5-1; D gene: TRBD2; CDR3 protein: CASSPSGAYNEQFF; CDR3 DNA: TGCGCCAGCAGTCCCAGCGGGGCATACAATGAGCAGTTCTTC
J gene: TRBJ2-7; clone size: few; V gene: TRBV7-8; D gene: TRBD1; CDR3 protein: CASSFQGQGSPYEQYF; CDR3 DNA: TGTGCCAGCAGTTTCCAGGGACAGGGCTCCCCCTACGAGCAGTACTTC
J gene: TRBJ2-1; clone size: NA; V gene: TRBV11-3; D gene: TRBD2; CDR3 protein: CASSLGESGRAGNEQFF; CDR3 DNA: TGTGCCAGCAGCTTAGGTGAAAGCGGGAGGGCGGGCAATGAGCAGTTCTTC
J gene: TRBJ2-5; clone size: once; V gene: TRBV5-6; D gene: NA; CDR3 protein: CASSLAGGETQYF; CDR3 DNA: TGTGCCAGCAGCTTGGCCGGAGGAGAGACCCAGTACTTC
J gene: TRBJ1-2; clone size: large; V gene: TRBV5-1; D gene: TRBD1; CDR3 protein: CASSPDPGTGGGYTF; CDR3 DNA: TGCGCCAGCAGCCCGGACCCCGGGACAGGGGGTGGCTACACCTTC
J gene: TRBJ1-4; clone size: NA; V gene: TRBV6-6; D gene: TRBD1; CDR3 protein: CASSRDRGEKLFF; CDR3 DNA: TGTGCCAGCAGCCGGGACAGGGGTGAAAAACTGTTTTTT
J gene: TRBJ2-3; clone size: NA; V gene: TRBV5-1; D gene: TRBD2; CDR3 protein: CASSGGTSAEGDTQYF; CDR3 DNA: TGCGCCAGCAGCGGGGGGACTAGCGCCGAGGGAGATACGCAGTATTTT
J gene: TRBJ1-2; clone size: NA; V gene: TRBV6-1; D gene: TRBD1; CDR3 protein: CASSERRDSYGYTF; CDR3 DNA: TGTGCCAGCAGTGAACGCCGGGACAGCTATGGCTACACCTTC